These 26 T cell receptor beta chains originate from one sample sequenced in a study of TIL therapy for anti-PD-1-resistant metastatic lung cancer (TCRdb year 2021). Explained via the paper, the time point label denotes: pre-treatment sample, taken before nivolumab and TIL therapy. Using bias-controlled multiplex PCR with the immunoSEQ v3 hsTCRB kit, the TCR beta CDR3 regions were amplified from genomic DNA. The clones in this table, taken by TCRdb from immuneACCESS, are in-frame only. Not every clone is retained; where verified, under half of the shortfall comes from an unresolved V gene, and the cause of the rest is unknown. The sample records some 45,000 clones, approximately 83% of which are singletons. The ten largest make up around 5% of the sample. The sequenced sample was blood, obtained at baseline. The source of these receptors is a person aged 25 to 79 with non-small cell lung cancer.

A single count supports this clone. The chain combines TRBV7-9 with TRBJ2-1, with 8 bases identical to TRBD1. V shed 10 bases and J 3 bases; nucleotides not matched to a gene: 17. CDR3 size: 17 residues. The germline V gene encodes CDR1 SEHNR and CDR2 FQNEAQ (reference sequence). CDR3 sequence reads: CATSEGTGDLLYNEQFF. The CDR3 region has the DNA TGTGCCACCTCCGAGGGGACAGGAGATTTACTCTACAATGAGCAGTTCTTC.

The rearrangement joins TRBV7-8 to TRBJ2-7; 7 nucleotides align to TRBD1. The CDR3 consists of 15 residues. The germline V gene encodes CDR1 SGHVS and CDR2 FQNEAQ. Trimming removed 3 bases from V and 3 bases from J; junction bases left unmatched: 8. The CDR3 reads CASSFLGQTYYEQYF. The CDR3 DNA reads as TGTGCCAGCAGCTTTTTGGGACAGACTTACTACGAGCAGTACTTC.

The chain uses TRBV5-1 and TRBJ2-7; 7 bases agree with TRBD1. Trimming removed 4 bases from V and 4 bases from J; junction bases left unmatched: 11. The CDR3 spans 15 residues. CDR1 and CDR2 from the germline V gene are SGHRS and YFSETQ. CDR3 residues: CASSPTGAFRYEQYF. CDR3 nucleotide sequence: TGCGCCAGCAGCCCTACAGGGGCCTTCCGGTACGAGCAGTACTTC.

V usage is TRBV7-6 and J usage is TRBJ2-5; weak D call: TRBD2 (6 bases). The V gene lost 1 base and the J gene lost 5 bases, with 20 bases spanning the gap. The CDR3 has 17 amino acids. Per the germline V gene, CDR1 is SGHVS and CDR2 is FNYEAQ. CDR3 residues: CASSLGVGVRGSETQYF. The DNA for the CDR3 is TGTGCCAGCAGCTTAGGCGTTGGGGTTCGGGGGTCCGAGACCCAGTACTTC. The full variable domain, completed using reference TRBV7-6 and TRBJ2-5, is GAGVSQSPRYKVTKRGQDVALRCDPISGHVSLYWYRQALGQGPEFLTYFNYEAQQDKSGLPNDRFSAERPEGSISTLTIQRTEQRDSAMYRCASSLGVGVRGSETQYFGPGTRLLVL.

This clone has only one observation. The chain uses TRBV19 and TRBJ2-2; 8 positions agree with TRBD1. Germline values: CDR1 LNHDA, CDR2 SQIVND (reference sequence). After removal of 7 bases from V and 3 bases from J, the junction contained 7 bases not matched to a gene. The CDR3 consists of 15 residues. CDR3 sequence reads: CASNLQGVYTGELFF. The CDR3 DNA is TGTGCCAGTAATCTACAGGGGGTGTACACCGGGGAGCTGTTTTTT.

DNA of the CDR3: TGTGCCAGCAGCCCTAGCGGGGTCAGCACAGATACGCAGTATTTT. It codes for CASSPSGVSTDTQYF. V is TRBV11-3 and J is TRBJ2-3; 9 nucleotides align to TRBD2. Looked up from germline, CDR1 is SGHNT and CDR2 is YENEEA. The ends lost 5 bases at V and 0 bases at J; junction bases unmatched: 3. The CDR3 sequence is 15 residues long. Full variable domain (remainder filled in from reference TRBV11-3 and TRBJ2-3): EAGVVQSPRYKIIEKKQPVAFWCNPISGHNTLYWYLQNLGQGPELLIRYENEEAVDDSQLPKDRFSAERLKGVDSTLKIQPAELGDSAVYLCASSPSGVSTDTQYFGPGTRLTVL.

The chain links TRBV19 to TRBJ2-2; D gene ambiguous. There are 14 residues in the CDR3. V lost 6 bases and J lost 0, with 8 bases in between. CDR1 is LNHDA, CDR2 SQIVND, per germline (reference sequence). CDR3 protein: CASSQNANTGELFF. The CDR3 nucleotides are TGTGCCAGTAGCCAGAACGCGAACACCGGGGAGCTGTTTTTT. Full variable domain (outside the CDR3, taken from reference TRBV19 and TRBJ2-2): DGGITQSPKYLFRKEGQNVTLSCEQNLNHDAMYWYRQDPGQGLRLIYYSQIVNDFQKGDIAEGYSVSREKKESFPLTVTSAQKNPTAFYLCASSQNANTGELFFGEGSRLTVL.

V usage is TRBV11-1 and J usage is TRBJ1-1; D gene unclear. The CDR3 totals 13 residues. Looked up from germline, CDR1 is SGHAT and CDR2 is FQDESV (reference sequence). Trimming shortened V by 5 bases and J by 1 base, and 8 bases separated the two germline ends. The CDR3 bases are TGTGCCAGCAGCCACCCAGGGAACACTGAAGCTTTCTTT. Amino acid sequence: CASSHPGNTEAFF. Full variable domain (missing parts from reference TRBV11-1 and TRBJ1-1): EAEVAQSPRYKITEKSQAVAFWCDPISGHATLYWYRQILGQGPELLVQFQDESVVDDSQLPKDRFSAERLKGVDSTLKIQPAELGDSAMYLCASSHPGNTEAFFGQGTRLTVV.

CDR3 sequence: CSVNGGVDKETQYF. The CDR3 coding sequence is TGCAGCGTCAACGGAGGGGTAGACAAAGAGACCCAGTACTTC. The V call is TRBV29-1, the J call TRBJ2-5; possible D gene TRBD2, 6 bases. Between the trimmed V and J ends, which lost 6 bases and 3 bases, there was a span of 17 bases. The CDR3 covers 14 residues. Germline values: CDR1 SQVTM, CDR2 ANQGSEA. The full variable domain, rest sourced from reference TRBV29-1 and TRBJ2-5, is SAVISQKPSRDICQRGTSLTIQCQVDSQVTMMFWYRQQPGQSLTLIATANQGSEATYESGFVIDKFPISRPNLTFSTLTVSNMSPEDSSIYLCSVNGGVDKETQYFGPGTRLLVL.

The chain links TRBV27 to TRBJ2-6; D is undetermined. Germline V gives CDR1 MNHEY, CDR2 SMNVEV (reference sequence). The CDR3 extends over 14 amino acids. Deletions cut 6 bases from V and 1 base from J, with 7 bases between. CDR3 protein: CASSSLSGANVLTF. For the CDR3, the DNA is TGTGCCAGCAGCTCACTATCTGGGGCCAACGTCCTGACTTTC.

This clone has a single count. The rearrangement links TRBV7-8 to TRBJ2-1; 7 positions match TRBD1. The V and J ends lost 5 bases and 6 bases, in that order; junction bases with no gene match: 10. This CDR3 region has 15 residues. Germline V gene lookup returns CDR1 SGHVS and CDR2 FQNEAQ. CDR3 sequence: CASSARDSRSNEQFF. The CDR3, as DNA: TGTGCCAGCAGCGCTCGGGACAGTCGTAGCAATGAGCAGTTCTTC.

CDR3 nucleotide sequence: TGTGCCAGCAGCCGAGCTCAGTCTGGGGCCAACGTCCTGACTTTC. This translates into CASSRAQSGANVLTF. The chain employs TRBV14 and TRBJ2-6; no firm D call. V was trimmed by 4 bases and J by 1 base, leaving 8 bases between them. The CDR3 totals 15 residues. Per the germline V gene, CDR1 is SGHDN and CDR2 is FVKESK.

This rearrangement joins TRBV6-5 to TRBJ1-1; 11 bases agree with TRBD1. After removal of 2 bases from V and 4 bases from J, the junction contained 3 bases not matched to a gene. Germline V lookup: CDR1 MNHEY, CDR2 SVGAGI. This CDR3 comprises 15 residues. CDR3 residues: CASSYKGTGGTEAFF. CDR3 DNA: TGTGCCAGCAGTTACAAGGGGACAGGGGGCACTGAAGCTTTCTTT.

V and J are TRBV19 and TRBJ1-4; 9 bases map to TRBD1. The CDR3 consists of 15 residues. Germline V gene sequence: CDR1 LNHDA, CDR2 SQIVND (reference sequence). V lost 5 bases, J lost 8 bases, and 9 bases stayed unmatched. Here the CDR3 reads CASSLAGTGQEKLFF. In DNA form, the CDR3 reads TGTGCCAGTAGTCTTGCCGGGACAGGGCAGGAAAAACTGTTTTTT.

The chain is built from TRBV28 and TRBJ1-1; possibly TRBD1 for D (6 bases). In germline, CDR1 is MDHEN, CDR2 SYDVKM. CDR3 length: 14 amino acids. V was trimmed by 2 bases and J by 10 bases, leaving 17 bases between them. This chain's CDR3 is CASSLVQGNEVAFF. CDR3 nucleotide sequence: TGTGCCAGCAGTTTAGTTCAGGGGAATGAAGTAGCTTTCTTT.

The rearrangement links TRBV24-1 to TRBJ2-1; the D is unclear. The CDR3 has 13 amino acids. The V end lost 2 bases, the J end lost 9 bases, and 10 bases lay between the germline ends. Germline values: CDR1 KGHDR, CDR2 SFDVKD. CDR3 amino acids: CATSDSLLAEQFF. DNA of the CDR3: TGTGCCACCAGTGATTCCCTCCTGGCTGAGCAGTTCTTC.

V gene TRBV4-1 combines with J gene TRBJ2-7, with 8 nucleotides matching TRBD1. Germline-derived CDR1 and CDR2 are MGHRA and YSYEKL. With V trimmed by 5 bases and J by 3 bases, 6 bases remained unmatched. This CDR3 comprises 14 residues. This CDR3 reads CASSRADRGYEQYF. Here the CDR3 DNA reads TGCGCCAGCAGCAGAGCCGACAGGGGCTACGAGCAGTACTTC.

This chain uses TRBV5-1 with TRBJ2-2; possibly TRBD1 or TRBD2 for D (5 bases each). The CDR3 covers 16 residues. The germline V gene has CDR1 SGHRS and CDR2 YFSETQ. Between the trimmed V and J ends, which lost 0 bases and 2 bases, there was a span of 11 bases. CDR3 DNA: TGCGCCAGCAGCTTGGCGGGGACCCCTAACACCGGGGAGCTGTTTTTT. It is translated as CASSLAGTPNTGELFF.

The rearrangement uses TRBV7-9 and TRBJ2-7, with a weak D call TRBD2 (6 bases). Trimming cost V 0 bases and J 6 bases, with 15 bases left between them. CDR1 and CDR2 from the germline V gene are SEHNR and FQNEAQ (reference sequence). This CDR3 contains 15 residues. In DNA, the CDR3 is TGTGCCAGCAGCTTAGCGACCGGGACTCTCCTCGAGCAGTACTTC. It codes for CASSLATGTLLEQYF.

This clone was counted a few times. The rearrangement joins TRBV12-3 or TRBV12-4 to TRBJ1-3; D is unclear. V gave up 3 bases and J gave up 7 bases, with 10 bases separating them. The CDR3 extends over 13 amino acids. CDR3 bases: TGTGCCAGCAGTTTTTCGCTAGGCAACACCATATATTTT. This encodes CASSFSLGNTIYF.

A single count supports this clone. V and J are TRBV27 and TRBJ2-6; D is undetermined. V was clipped by 0 bases and J by 0 bases, with 9 bases between them. Germline values: CDR1 MNHEY, CDR2 SMNVEV (reference sequence). The CDR3 has 17 amino acids. The CDR3 loop is CASSLSAAPSGANVLTF. The CDR3 nucleotides are TGTGCCAGCAGTTTATCGGCGGCTCCCTCTGGGGCCAACGTCCTGACTTTC.

The V and J genes are TRBV30 and TRBJ1-6; 7 bases agree with TRBD1. From germline, CDR1 is GTSNPN and CDR2 SVGIG (reference sequence). The CDR3 extends over 16 amino acids. J was trimmed by 2 bases and V by 2 bases; bases with no gene match: 6. The CDR3 DNA reads TGTGCCTGGAGTAAAGGGGGCCGCACCTATAATTCACCCCTCCACTTT. Its protein product is CAWSKGGRTYNSPLHF.

The J gene is TRBJ2-7, the V gene TRBV6-5; D possibly matches TRBD1 or TRBD2 (6 bases each). V was pared by 6 bases and J by 0 bases, with 15 bases between. Germline V CDR1 and CDR2: MNHEY, SVGAGI. The CDR3 totals 15 residues. The CDR3 DNA reads TGTGCCAGCAGCAAGGGGGGATGGAGCTCCTACGAGCAGTACTTC. Residues: CASSKGGWSSYEQYF.

Points on this clone: One junction end disagrees with the germline gene, perhaps due to a read error. The chain links TRBV7-8 to TRBJ2-7, with D possibly matching TRBD1 (6 bases). This CDR3 region has 13 residues. CDR1 is SGHVS and CDR2 is FQNEAQ in the germline V gene. CDR3 protein: CVSSLVQGYEQYF. In nucleotides, the CDR3 is TGTGTCAGCAGCTTAGTACAGGGTTACGAGCAGTACTTC.

The J gene is TRBJ1-5, the V gene TRBV24-1; TRBD1 matches at 12 bases. With V trimmed by 5 bases and J by 7 bases, 2 bases remained unmatched. CDR1 is KGHDR and CDR2 is SFDVKD in the germline V gene. CDR3 length: 14 residues. The CDR3 is CATSVGTGGQPQHF. The CDR3 bases are TGTGCCACCAGTGTGGGGACAGGGGGCCAGCCCCAGCATTTT.

V usage is TRBV27 and J usage is TRBJ2-5; D is ambiguous. This CDR3 is 12 amino acids long. The V gene lost 5 bases and the J gene lost 7 bases, with 11 bases spanning the gap. Germline CDR1 and CDR2: MNHEY and SMNVEV (reference sequence). The CDR3 nucleotides are TGTGCCAGCAGTCCAAATGGGCGGACCCAGTACTTC. Its protein is CASSPNGRTQYF.